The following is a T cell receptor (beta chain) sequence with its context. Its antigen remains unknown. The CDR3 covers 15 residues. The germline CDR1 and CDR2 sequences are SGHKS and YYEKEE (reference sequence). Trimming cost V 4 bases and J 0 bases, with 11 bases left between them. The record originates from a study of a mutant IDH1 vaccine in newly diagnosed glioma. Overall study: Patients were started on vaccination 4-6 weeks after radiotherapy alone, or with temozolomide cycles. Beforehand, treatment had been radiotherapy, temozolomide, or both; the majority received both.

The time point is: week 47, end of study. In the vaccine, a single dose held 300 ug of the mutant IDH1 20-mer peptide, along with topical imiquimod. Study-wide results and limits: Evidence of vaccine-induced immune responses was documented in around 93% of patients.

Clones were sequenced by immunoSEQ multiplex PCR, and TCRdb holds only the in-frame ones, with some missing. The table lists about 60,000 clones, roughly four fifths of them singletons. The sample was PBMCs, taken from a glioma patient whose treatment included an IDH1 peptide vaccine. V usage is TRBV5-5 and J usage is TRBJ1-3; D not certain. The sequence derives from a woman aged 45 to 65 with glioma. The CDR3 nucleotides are TGTGCCAGCAGCCTTCAGACTTTCTCTGGAAACACCATATATTTT. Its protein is CASSLQTFSGNTIYF.